The rows below give T cell receptor beta chains drawn from one sample of a study of T-cell memory formation after mild COVID-19. TCRdb reprocessed the 5' RACE reads via MiXCR and lists one record per CDR3 protein. Of approximately 99,000 distinct CDR3 sequences listed, around 17% are singletons. Material: PBMCs or a T cell subset sorted from them (not recorded which). These receptors were obtained from a man aged 18 to 30 who had mild COVID-19 (a few samples of this study predate the infection). Cell type and time point are not known. Both conserved end residues are part of each CDR3. The D gene is left open where the match is weak. Clone size appears in some rows only: once, few, many, or a class for an expanded clone.

j_gene: TRBJ2-3
d_gene: TRBD2
v_gene: TRBV5-1
abundance: .
CDR3nt: TGCGCCAGCCATAGCGGGGGCACAGATACGCAGTATTTT
CDR3aa: CASHSGGTDTQYF

j_gene: TRBJ2-3
d_gene: TRBD2
v_gene: TRBV11-2
abundance: few
CDR3nt: TGTGCCAGCAGCTTAACTAGCGGGGGGAGGGATACGCAGTATTTT
CDR3aa: CASSLTSGGRDTQYF

j_gene: TRBJ1-5
d_gene: .
v_gene: TRBV12-3/TRBV12-4
abundance: .
CDR3nt: TGTGCCAGCAGTTTCGCAGACAGGCTTTATCAGCCCCAGCATTTT
CDR3aa: CASSFADRLYQPQHF

j_gene: TRBJ2-5
d_gene: .
v_gene: TRBV7-2
abundance: .
CDR3nt: TGTGCCAGCAGCCCTGACATACAAGAGACCCAGTACTTC
CDR3aa: CASSPDIQETQYF

j_gene: TRBJ2-7
d_gene: .
v_gene: TRBV5-1
abundance: .
CDR3nt: TGCGCCAGCAGCTGGGGGGCGGTCGGGGTTACGAGCTCCTACGAGCAGTACTTC
CDR3aa: CASSWGAVGVTSSYEQYF

j_gene: TRBJ1-1
d_gene: .
v_gene: TRBV6-5
abundance: .
CDR3nt: TGTGCCAGCTTAGGGTGGACTGAAGCTTTCTTT
CDR3aa: CASLGWTEAFF

j_gene: TRBJ2-7
d_gene: .
v_gene: TRBV18
abundance: .
CDR3nt: TGTGCCAGCTCACCGTTCGCCCAGGGGCCGACTACCTACGAGCAGTACTTC
CDR3aa: CASSPFAQGPTTYEQYF

j_gene: TRBJ1-4
d_gene: TRBD1
v_gene: TRBV18
abundance: few
CDR3nt: TGTGCCAGCTCACCAGGGACAGGGCCTGAAAAACTGTTTTTT
CDR3aa: CASSPGTGPEKLFF

j_gene: TRBJ2-5
d_gene: .
v_gene: TRBV27
abundance: .
CDR3nt: TGTGCCAGCAGTCGAAGGCGTTTCGAGACCCAGTACTTC
CDR3aa: CASSRRRFETQYF

j_gene: TRBJ1-5
d_gene: .
v_gene: TRBV7-9
abundance: few
CDR3nt: TGTGCCAGCAGGTTCGACAGCAGTCAGCCCCAGCATTTT
CDR3aa: CASRFDSSQPQHF

j_gene: TRBJ2-3
d_gene: .
v_gene: TRBV7-2
abundance: few
CDR3nt: TGTGCCAGCAAAGTTATGGGGGCGGAGGATACGCAGTATTTT
CDR3aa: CASKVMGAEDTQYF

j_gene: TRBJ2-5
d_gene: TRBD1
v_gene: TRBV12-3/TRBV12-4
abundance: many
CDR3nt: TGTGCCAGCAGTATAGAGACAGGGCGAGAGACCCAGTACTTC
CDR3aa: CASSIETGRETQYF

j_gene: TRBJ1-2
d_gene: TRBD1
v_gene: TRBV7-2
abundance: few
CDR3nt: TGTGCCAGCAGCGCCCAGACAGGGGGCCACTATGGCTACACCTTC
CDR3aa: CASSAQTGGHYGYTF

j_gene: TRBJ2-1
d_gene: .
v_gene: TRBV20-1
abundance: many
CDR3nt: TGCAGTATGATTAGCGTGGGGGGGGCAGGTGAGCAGTTCTTC
CDR3aa: CSMISVGGAGEQFF

j_gene: TRBJ2-4
d_gene: .
v_gene: TRBV5-1
abundance: many
CDR3nt: TGCGCCAGCAGCGTACTAGGAGGAAACATTCAGTACTTC
CDR3aa: CASSVLGGNIQYF

j_gene: TRBJ2-3
d_gene: .
v_gene: TRBV2
abundance: few
CDR3nt: TGTGCCAGCACCAGGACCGCGAACACAGATACGCAGTATTTT
CDR3aa: CASTRTANTDTQYF

j_gene: TRBJ2-3
d_gene: TRBD1
v_gene: TRBV5-1
abundance: .
CDR3nt: TGCGCCAGCAGCCTAATGACAGGGGGCACAGATACGCAGTATTTT
CDR3aa: CASSLMTGGTDTQYF

j_gene: TRBJ2-1
d_gene: .
v_gene: TRBV4-1
abundance: .
CDR3nt: TGCGCCAGCAGCCAAGTTCAGGGATACAATGAGCAGTTCTTC
CDR3aa: CASSQVQGYNEQFF

j_gene: TRBJ2-3
d_gene: TRBD1
v_gene: TRBV7-2
abundance: few
CDR3nt: TGTGCCAGCAGCCCAGGACAGGGAGTGGGAGATACGCAGTATTTT
CDR3aa: CASSPGQGVGDTQYF

j_gene: TRBJ1-2
d_gene: TRBD1
v_gene: TRBV20-1
abundance: .
CDR3nt: TGCAGTGCTAGAGTCCCGACAGGGTCCAGCTACACCTTC
CDR3aa: CSARVPTGSSYTF

j_gene: TRBJ1-2
d_gene: .
v_gene: TRBV7-2
abundance: few
CDR3nt: TGTGCCAGCAGCTTACGAGAGGCTTATGGCTACACCTTC
CDR3aa: CASSLREAYGYTF

j_gene: TRBJ2-1
d_gene: .
v_gene: TRBV19
abundance: few
CDR3nt: TGTGCCAGTAGTACAGGGGTGAGGAATGAGCAGTTCTTC
CDR3aa: CASSTGVRNEQFF